This T cell receptor (beta chain) stems from a study of neurological immune-mediated disorders. Unsorted libraries were prepared from 2 million PBMCs that had been stored at -80 C. TCRdb reanalysed the 5' RACE reads using MiXCR and keeps one entry per CDR3 protein. In the table there are about 95,000 distinct CDR3 sequences, 3.5% of which are singletons. The sample holds many counts of this clonotype. Material for sequencing was PBMCs. The receptor comes from a woman between 18 and 29 years old with multiple sclerosis.

The CDR3 DNA sequence: TGTGCCAGCAGCCTCCTGACAGATTCTTCAACTAATGAAAAACTGTTTTTT. It translates to CASSLLTDSSTNEKLFF. J is TRBJ1-4 and V is TRBV3-1; possible D gene TRBD1, 5 bases. This CDR3 has 17 amino acids. V lost 4 bases, J lost 0 bases, and 15 bases lay in between. The germline V gene has CDR1 LGHDT and CDR2 YNNKEL (reference sequence).